These 18 T cell receptor beta chains came from one sample sequenced in a study of OX40 agonist ivuxolimab in advanced cancers. The data were produced by immunoSEQ multiplex PCR, yet TCRdb's version contains in-frame clones alone and is incomplete. This sample yields some 69,000 clones, of which 65% to 80% are seen a single time; roughly 2.4% belongs to the top ten. Sequences were derived from CD4+ or CD8+ T cells sorted from blood, sampled in a trial of the OX40 agonist ivuxolimab. These receptors were obtained from an adult with an advanced solid tumor such as melanoma, head and neck, liver or kidney cancer.

The chain carries TRBV5-1 and TRBJ2-7; 7 positions agree with TRBD1. Germline V gene sequence: CDR1 SGHRS, CDR2 YFSETQ. The V gene end was trimmed by 5 bases and the J gene end by 7 bases; junction bases not matched to a gene: 9. The CDR3 totals 13 residues. DNA of the CDR3: TGCGCCAGCAGACGACAGGGCCGTGGGGAGCAGTACTTC. Its translation: CASRRQGRGEQYF.

This sequence joins TRBV21-1 and TRBJ2-7. TRBV21-1 is noted as a pseudogene. The CDR3 sequence is 12 residues long. DNA for the CDR3: TGTGCCAGCAGCGAAAAAAGGGACGAGCAGTACTTC. Protein sequence: CASSEKRDEQYF.

The sample holds one count of this clone. The chain couples TRBV2 to TRBJ2-7, with D possibly being TRBD2 (5 bases). Germline V gene lookup returns CDR1 SNHLY and CDR2 FYNNEI. The CDR3 contains 15 residues. Trimming took 2 bases from V and 2 from J, leaving 13 bases between them. The CDR3 reads CASSEFFSGPYEQYF. Here the CDR3 DNA reads TGTGCCAGCAGTGAATTTTTCAGCGGTCCCTACGAGCAGTACTTC.

The chain carries TRBV5-6 and TRBJ2-4; 7 bases match TRBD1. CDR3 size: 14 residues. Germline values: CDR1 SGHDT, CDR2 YYEEEE. V shed 3 bases, J shed 1 base, and the junction held 1 base outside the gene matches. The DNA for the CDR3 is TGTGCCAGCAGCTCACAGGGGGCCAAAAACATTCAGTACTTC. It translates to CASSSQGAKNIQYF.

The chain links TRBV7-8 to TRBJ2-5; TRBD2 matches 8 bases. There are 16 residues in the CDR3. V lost 5 bases and J lost 2; bases outside the gene matches: 10. CDR1 is SGHVS, CDR2 FQNEAQ, per germline. Written as DNA, the CDR3 is TGTGCCAGCAGCCCGGGAGCGGGAGTCAGTCAAGAGACCCAGTACTTC. Translated: CASSPGAGVSQETQYF.

The DNA for the CDR3 is TGTGCCAGCAGCTTGGGAGCGGAGGGGGGTCAAGAGACCCAGTACTTC. Its translation is CASSLGAEGGQETQYF. V is TRBV5-8 and J is TRBJ2-5; perhaps D is TRBD1 or TRBD2 (6 bases each). Germline V CDR1 and CDR2: SGHTS, YDEGEE. V was pared by 0 bases and J by 2 bases, with 14 bases between. The CDR3 length is 16 residues.

Only one count was recorded for this clone. This chain links TRBV7-3 with TRBJ2-1; a weak D match, TRBD2 (7 bases). This CDR3 has 13 residues. CDR1 and CDR2 from the germline V gene are SGHTA and FQGTGA. Trimming removed 5 bases from V and 5 bases from J, with 10 bases in between. CDR3 residues: CASSRGADNEQFF. CDR3 DNA: TGTGCCAGCAGCCGGGGGGCCGACAATGAGCAGTTCTTC.

The chain has TRBV19 and TRBJ2-1, with 8 bases fitting TRBD2. V gave up 7 bases and J gave up 8 bases; unmatched junction bases: 16. CDR3 size: 16 residues. The germline V gene has CDR1 LNHDA and CDR2 SQIVND (reference sequence). The CDR3 loop reads CASTPTGRGVLDEQFF. In DNA form, the CDR3 reads TGTGCCAGTACCCCAACAGGGCGGGGGGTATTGGATGAGCAGTTCTTC.

The V call is TRBV7-8, the J call TRBJ1-2; 7 bases fit TRBD1. The CDR3 is 14 amino acids. Germline V gives CDR1 SGHVS, CDR2 FQNEAQ. V shed 5 bases, J shed 4 bases, and the junction held 7 bases outside the gene matches. CDR3 nucleotides: TGTGCCAGCAGCCACCCCGGGACAGTCTATGGCTACACCTTC. Translation gives CASSHPGTVYGYTF.

The rearrangement uses TRBV19 and TRBJ1-2; TRBD1 is a possible D gene (6 bases). Germline lookup yields CDR1 LNHDA and CDR2 SQIVND (reference sequence). This CDR3 spans 15 amino acids. The germline V and J ends were trimmed by 1 base and 8 bases, with 17 bases remaining between them. This CDR3 reads CASSIAIGTKTGYTF. DNA for the CDR3: TGTGCCAGTAGTATAGCAATAGGGACAAAGACGGGCTACACCTTC. The whole variable domain, remainder taken from reference TRBV19 and TRBJ1-2, is DGGITQSPKYLFRKEGQNVTLSCEQNLNHDAMYWYRQDPGQGLRLIYYSQIVNDFQKGDIAEGYSVSREKKESFPLTVTSAQKNPTAFYLCASSIAIGTKTGYTFGSGTRLTVV.

The sample holds a few counts of this clone. This chain joins TRBV7-8 and TRBJ2-7; D ambiguous. The V end was cut by 4 bases, the J end by 3 bases, with 13 bases between. This CDR3 comprises 14 residues. Per germline, CDR1 SGHVS and CDR2 FQNEAQ. The CDR3 is CASSSDQPVYEQYF. CDR3 DNA: TGTGCCAGCAGCTCGGACCAACCCGTCTACGAGCAGTACTTC.

This chain joins TRBV7-9 and TRBJ1-1, with no clear D. CDR1 is SEHNR and CDR2 is FQNEAQ in the germline V gene (reference sequence). Trimming took off 5 bases at V and 1 base at J, with 8 bases between the two ends. The CDR3 spans 13 residues. CDR3 DNA: TGTGCCAGCAGCCCACCCGGGAACACTGAAGCTTTCTTT. Its protein is CASSPPGNTEAFF.

The CDR3 reads CASSSNGQLNIQYF. The CDR3 bases are TGTGCCAGCAGCTCTAACGGACAGCTAAACATTCAGTACTTC. This chain uses TRBV7-9 with TRBJ2-4; D perhaps matches TRBD1 (6 bases). V lost 4 bases, J lost 6 bases, and 13 bases lay in between. From germline, CDR1 is SEHNR and CDR2 FQNEAQ (reference sequence). The CDR3 has 14 amino acids.

The J gene is TRBJ1-4, the V gene TRBV5-1; D remains ambiguous. The germline V and J ends were trimmed by 0 bases and 8 bases, with 11 bases remaining between them. This CDR3 has 14 residues. The V gene's germline CDR1 is SGHRS and CDR2 YFSETQ. CDR3 bases: TGCGCCAGCAGCTTGGATGGATTTCGGGAAAAACTGTTTTTT. Protein product: CASSLDGFREKLFF.

The rearrangement links TRBV11-2 to TRBJ1-2; D is possibly TRBD1 (6 bases). V shed 1 base and J shed 4 bases, with 16 bases lying between them. This CDR3 region has 16 residues. Germline CDR1 reads SGHAT; CDR2 reads FQNNGV. DNA of the CDR3: TGTGCCAGCAGCTTAGGCCAAAGACAGGCGCGCTATGGCTACACCTTC. Translated: CASSLGQRQARYGYTF.

The V gene is TRBV27, the J gene TRBJ1-1, with TRBD1 as a possible D gene (6 bases). There are 15 residues in the CDR3. Germline assignment: CDR1 MNHEY and CDR2 SMNVEV (reference sequence). V lost 4 bases, J lost 0 bases, and 12 bases lay in between. Written as DNA, the CDR3 is TGTGCCAGCAGTTCGGGGGCGGGCATGAACACTGAAGCTTTCTTT. Translating gives CASSSGAGMNTEAFF.

The chain joins TRBV28 to TRBJ2-3; no clear D. Germline V gene sequence: CDR1 MDHEN, CDR2 SYDVKM. This CDR3 contains 14 residues. The ends were cut back, 1 base at V and 2 bases at J, with 7 bases in the middle. The CDR3 DNA follows: TGTGCCAGCAGTTTATATTTAGACACAGATACGCAGTATTTT. It is translated as CASSLYLDTDTQYF.

The V call is TRBV5-1, the J call TRBJ2-7; 10 positions match TRBD2. The CDR3 covers 15 residues. The V segment lost 0 bases and the J segment 6 bases; nucleotides outside the gene matches: 6. Germline values: CDR1 SGHRS, CDR2 YFSETQ. CDR3 nucleotides: TGCGCCAGCAGCTTGGAACCGGGACTAGCGTCCGAGCAGTACTTC. This translates into CASSLEPGLASEQYF.